The entry that follows covers one TCR beta chain sequence. Its antigen remains unknown. The table came from immunoSEQ multiplex PCR; TCRdb's copy has only in-frame clones and leaves some out. The data show 70,000 to 95,000 clones, 75% to 95% seen once. These data belong to a study of T cell responses to AZD1222 COVID-19 vaccine. Study-level findings and limits: CD4 TCRs covered the whole spike, strongest at regions 160-218 and 743-854. The sample set comprised mostly white British donors with more females, and clonal diversity was possibly underestimated. Spike-specific TCR breadth and depth went up after people got two AZD1222 doses. Repertoire sampling happened only post peak T cell response.

The CDR3 has 17 amino acids. Germline CDR1 is SGHTA and CDR2 is FQGNSA. The V and J ends lost 4 bases and 5 bases, in that order; junction bases with no gene match: 14. The sample was peripheral blood, taken 28 days after the second AZD1222 dose. The receptor was isolated from an adult who received the AZD1222 COVID-19 vaccine. This chain joins TRBV7-2 and TRBJ2-3; TRBD2 aligns across 8 bases. CDR3 protein: CASSSYGAGASVDTQYF. The CDR3 coding sequence is TGTGCCAGCAGCTCCTATGGAGCGGGAGCCTCGGTAGATACGCAGTATTTT.